Listed below are T cell receptor beta chains from one sample, sequenced in a study of blood T cell repertoires in COVID-19. Sequencing was performed with immunoSEQ multiplex PCR; in TCRdb, only in-frame clones are kept and a portion is missing. This table holds some 250,000 clones, approximately 84% found once. The sequencing sample was made of peripheral blood. The receptors shown here come from a woman in her 30s who had recovered from COVID-19. The CDR3 runs from the conserved cysteine through the conserved F or W. A D gene is named only where the DNA matches it firmly. Rows give clone size only sometimes, using once, few, many, or a class for an expanded clone.

CASSAQGNGYTF | TGTGCCAGCAGTGCGCAGGGGAACGGCTACACCTTC | TRBJ1-2 | - | TRBV2 | -
CASSQVSRVGYTF | TGTGCCAGCAGCCAAGTTTCCAGGGTTGGCTACACCTTC | TRBJ1-2 | - | TRBV11-2 | -
CASSAIMGPGAAYEQYF | TGTGCCAGTAGTGCTATAATGGGACCAGGGGCGGCCTACGAGCAGTACTTC | TRBJ2-7 | - | TRBV19 | -
CASSFYGFRKNIQYF | TGTGCCAGCAGCTTTTACGGGTTCCGAAAAAACATTCAGTACTTC | TRBJ2-4 | few | TRBV7-7 | -
CAIATSGPTDTQYF | TGCGCCATCGCGACTAGCGGGCCCACAGATACGCAGTATTTT | TRBJ2-3 | - | TRBV10-2 | TRBD2
CATSRDRLAGNTGELFF | TGTGCCACCAGCAGAGATAGACTAGCGGGGAACACCGGGGAGCTGTTTTTT | TRBJ2-2 | - | TRBV15 | TRBD2
CASGRDRGDF | TGTGCTAGTGGTCGGGACAGAGGGGACTTC | TRBJ2-5 | - | TRBV12-5 | TRBD1
CASSQSGLDPYEQYF | TGTGCCAGCAGCCAGTCGGGACTTGACCCCTACGAGCAGTACTTC | TRBJ2-7 | - | TRBV4-2 | -
CASSAEGIVMDGYTF | TGTGCCAGCAGCGCCGAGGGTATCGTCATGGATGGCTACACCTTC | TRBJ1-2 | - | TRBV9 | -
CASSLSMSFGPYEQYF | TGTGCCAGCAGCTTGAGTATGTCCTTTGGGCCGTACGAGCAGTACTTC | TRBJ2-7 | few | TRBV5-4 | -
CTSSQASYEQYF | TGCACCAGCAGCCAGGCTTCCTACGAGCAGTACTTC | TRBJ2-7 | - | TRBV1 | -
CASSVGSQNYNEQFF | TGTGCCAGCAGCGTAGGGTCGCAGAATTACAATGAGCAGTTCTTC | TRBJ2-1 | - | TRBV9 | -
CASSPTGSSYEQYF | TGTGCCAGCTCACCTACAGGATCCTCCTACGAGCAGTACTTC | TRBJ2-7 | - | TRBV18 | -
CASSVDGGGYGYTF | TGTGCCAGCAGCGTAGATGGGGGCGGCTATGGCTACACCTTC | TRBJ1-2 | - | TRBV9 | -
CASSYPSGKLFF | TGTGCCAGCAGCTACCCGTCCGGAAAACTGTTTTTT | TRBJ1-4 | few | TRBV12-3/TRBV12-4 | -
CAIGRSRGDNSPLHF | TGTGCCATCGGCAGGTCCCGGGGGGATAATTCACCCCTCCACTTT | TRBJ1-6 | - | TRBV10-3 | -
CASSSGGGGAGTDTQYF | TGTGCCAGCAGCTCAGGCGGCGGGGGGGCTGGCACAGATACGCAGTATTTT | TRBJ2-3 | - | TRBV7-3 | TRBD2